The 7 T cell receptor beta chains below all came from one sample that was sequenced in a study of blood T cells in healthy people across ages. Alongside a J-beta primer mix, a sample-barcoded 5' primer served in a second PCR lasting roughly 6 to 11 cycles. One entry per CDR3 protein, called by TCRdb with MiXCR from the 5' RACE reads. The data show some 1.5 million distinct CDR3 sequences, about 30% seen once. Sample: blood. The receptor source for this set is a woman between 25 and 40 years old in good health.

The J gene is TRBJ2-5, the V gene TRBV20-1, with a tentative D call TRBD2 (6 bases). This CDR3 is 16 amino acids long. The germline V gene encodes CDR1 DFQATT and CDR2 SNEGSKA (reference sequence). V was trimmed by 0 bases and J by 5 bases, leaving 19 bases between them. The CDR3 DNA reads as TGCAGTGCTAGAGATCCGTCGGACGGAGGGGTGGAGACCCAGTACTTC. This translates into CSARDPSDGGVETQYF.

This chain connects TRBV30 to TRBJ1-2, with 7 nucleotides matching TRBD1. The CDR3 contains 14 residues. The V gene's germline CDR1 is GTSNPN and CDR2 SVGIG (reference sequence). With V trimmed by 5 bases and J by 6 bases, 12 bases remained unmatched. As DNA, the CDR3 is TGTGCCTGGGGATCCGGGACAGCCGGGCATGGCTACACCTTC. Amino acid sequence: CAWGSGTAGHGYTF.

Only a few counts were recorded for this clonotype. This chain connects TRBV6-1 to TRBJ2-7; D unclear. Germline V gene data show CDR1 as MNHNS and CDR2 as SASEGT. V was cut by 6 bases and J by 2 bases, with 14 bases left in between. This CDR3 is built from 14 residues. DNA of the CDR3: TGTGCCAGCAGGCGCGACATCCGAGCCTACGAGCAGTACTTC. Protein: CASRRDIRAYEQYF.

Many counts were recorded for this clonotype. This CDR3 is CASMRQTYEQYF. DNA for the CDR3: TGTGCCAGCATGAGACAGACCTACGAGCAGTACTTC. The rearrangement links TRBV28 to TRBJ2-7; possibly TRBD1 for D (5 bases). The V and J ends lost 7 bases and 2 bases respectively, with 9 bases between them. CDR1 is MDHEN and CDR2 is SYDVKM in the germline V gene. This CDR3 spans 12 amino acids.

This clonotype has more than one count but fewer than ten. V and J are TRBV20-1 and TRBJ2-4; the D gene is possibly TRBD1 (6 bases). The V gene's germline CDR1 is DFQATT and CDR2 SNEGSKA (reference sequence). This CDR3 has 15 residues. Trimming shortened V by 1 base and J by 6 bases, and 16 bases separated the two germline ends. CDR3 nucleotides: TGCAGTGCTAGAGTGCCTTCAGGGGCGGGAAACATTCAGTACTTC. Translated: CSARVPSGAGNIQYF.

This clonotype turned up a few times. The chain has TRBV12-3 or TRBV12-4 and TRBJ1-2; a possible D gene is TRBD1 (5 bases). CDR3 length equals 13 residues. Trimming removed 10 bases from V and 6 bases from J, with 18 bases in between. In DNA form, the CDR3 reads TGTGCCACCAAGACAGACACTTCGCATGGCTACACCTTC. Its translation is CATKTDTSHGYTF.

The rearrangement links TRBV14 to TRBJ2-7, with D perhaps TRBD1 or TRBD2 (5 bases each). Looked up from germline, CDR1 is SGHDN and CDR2 is FVKESK. The CDR3 has 18 residues. Trimming took 7 bases from V and 5 from J, leaving 30 bases between them. The DNA for the CDR3 is TGTGCCAGCAATTATTATCCTCCGGGACGAGGCGGCCAGAACGAGCAGTACTTC. This encodes CASNYYPPGRGGQNEQYF.